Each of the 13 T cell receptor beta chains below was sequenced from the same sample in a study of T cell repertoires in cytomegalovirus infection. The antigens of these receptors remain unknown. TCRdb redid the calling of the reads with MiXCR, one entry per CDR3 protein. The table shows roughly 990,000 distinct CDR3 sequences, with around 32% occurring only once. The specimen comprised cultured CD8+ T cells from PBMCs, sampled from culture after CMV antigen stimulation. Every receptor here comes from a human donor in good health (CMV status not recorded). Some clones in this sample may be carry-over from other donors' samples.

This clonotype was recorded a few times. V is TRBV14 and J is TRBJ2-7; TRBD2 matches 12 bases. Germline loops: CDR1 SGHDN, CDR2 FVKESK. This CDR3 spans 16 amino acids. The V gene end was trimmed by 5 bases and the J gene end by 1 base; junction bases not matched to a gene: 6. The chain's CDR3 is CASSKELAGGSYEQYF. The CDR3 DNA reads TGTGCCAGCAGCAAGGAACTAGCGGGGGGATCCTACGAGCAGTACTTC.

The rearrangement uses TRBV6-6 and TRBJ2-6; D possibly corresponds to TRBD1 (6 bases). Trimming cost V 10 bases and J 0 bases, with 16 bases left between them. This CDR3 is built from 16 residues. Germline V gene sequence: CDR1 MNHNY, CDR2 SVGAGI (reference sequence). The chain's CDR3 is CATMGQTISGANVLTF. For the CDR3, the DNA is TGTGCCACTATGGGACAAACAATCTCTGGGGCCAACGTCCTGACTTTC.

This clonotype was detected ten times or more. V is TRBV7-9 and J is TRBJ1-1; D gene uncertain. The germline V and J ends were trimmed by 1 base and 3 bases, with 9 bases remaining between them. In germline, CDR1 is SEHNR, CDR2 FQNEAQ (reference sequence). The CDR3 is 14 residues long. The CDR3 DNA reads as TGTGCCAGCAGCTTAGTGCAGGAGTACACTGAAGCTTTCTTT. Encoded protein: CASSLVQEYTEAFF.

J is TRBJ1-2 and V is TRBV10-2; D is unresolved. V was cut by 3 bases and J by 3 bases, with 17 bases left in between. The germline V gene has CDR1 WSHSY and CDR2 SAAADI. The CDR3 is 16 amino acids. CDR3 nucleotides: TGCGCCAGCAGTGAAGCCGAATACCTTCCCCACTATGGCTACACCTTC. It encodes CASSEAEYLPHYGYTF.

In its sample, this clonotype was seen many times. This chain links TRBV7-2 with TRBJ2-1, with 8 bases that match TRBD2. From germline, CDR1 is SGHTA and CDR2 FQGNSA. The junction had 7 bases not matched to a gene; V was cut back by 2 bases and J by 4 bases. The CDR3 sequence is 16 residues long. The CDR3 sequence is CASSLRSGGYYNEQFF. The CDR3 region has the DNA TGTGCCAGCAGCTTACGGAGCGGGGGATATTACAATGAGCAGTTCTTC.

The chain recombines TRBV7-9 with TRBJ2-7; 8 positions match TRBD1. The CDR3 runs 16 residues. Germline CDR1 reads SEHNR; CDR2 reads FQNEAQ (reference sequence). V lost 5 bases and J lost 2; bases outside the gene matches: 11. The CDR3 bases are TGTGCCAGCAGCCCTAGAAGGGGGACAGGCGCCTACGAGCAGTACTTC. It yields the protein CASSPRRGTGAYEQYF.

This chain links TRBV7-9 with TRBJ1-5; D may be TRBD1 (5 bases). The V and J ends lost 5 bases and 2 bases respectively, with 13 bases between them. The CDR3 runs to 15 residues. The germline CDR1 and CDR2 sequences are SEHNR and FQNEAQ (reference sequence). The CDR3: CASSLGKGGNQPQHF. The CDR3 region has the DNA TGTGCCAGCAGCCTGGGGAAAGGGGGCAATCAGCCCCAGCATTTT.

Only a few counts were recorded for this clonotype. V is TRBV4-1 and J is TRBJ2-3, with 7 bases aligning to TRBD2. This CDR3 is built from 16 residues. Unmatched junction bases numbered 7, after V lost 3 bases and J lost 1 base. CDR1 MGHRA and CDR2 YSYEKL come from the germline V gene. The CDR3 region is CASSQEREGGTDTQYF. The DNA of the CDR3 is TGCGCCAGCAGCCAGGAGAGGGAGGGTGGCACAGATACGCAGTATTTT.

The CDR3, as DNA: TGTGCCAGCACTAGGGACAGGTTGGGCACTGAAGCTTTCTTT. Translation gives CASTRDRLGTEAFF. V is TRBV6-2 or TRBV6-3 and J is TRBJ1-1; TRBD1 aligns across 8 bases. The length of the CDR3 is 14 residues. Germline CDR1 reads MNHEY; CDR2 reads SVGEGT. The trim removed 7 bases at V and 4 bases at J, leaving 8 bases unmatched.

For the CDR3, the DNA is TGTGCCAGCAGTACTAGCGGGGCCTCTCTTGGGGCCAACGTCCTGACTTTC. This translates into CASSTSGASLGANVLTF. The gene calls are TRBV2 and TRBJ2-6; 10 bases match TRBD2. The J segment lost 3 bases and the V segment lost 5 bases, leaving 7 bases of the junction unmatched. CDR3 length: 17 residues. Germline assignment: CDR1 SNHLY and CDR2 FYNNEI.

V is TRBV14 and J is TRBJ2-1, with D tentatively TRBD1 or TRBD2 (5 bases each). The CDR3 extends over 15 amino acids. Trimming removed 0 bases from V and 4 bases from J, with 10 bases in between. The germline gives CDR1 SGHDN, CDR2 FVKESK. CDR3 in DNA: TGTGCCAGCAGCCAAGACGGGGCCTATTACAATGAGCAGTTCTTC. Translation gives CASSQDGAYYNEQFF.

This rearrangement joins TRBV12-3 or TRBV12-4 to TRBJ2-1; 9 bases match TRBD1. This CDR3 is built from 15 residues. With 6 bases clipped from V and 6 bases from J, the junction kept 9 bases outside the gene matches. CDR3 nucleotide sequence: TGTGCCAGCAGAACGACAGGGGGACAACGCAATGAGCAGTTCTTC. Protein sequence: CASRTTGGQRNEQFF.

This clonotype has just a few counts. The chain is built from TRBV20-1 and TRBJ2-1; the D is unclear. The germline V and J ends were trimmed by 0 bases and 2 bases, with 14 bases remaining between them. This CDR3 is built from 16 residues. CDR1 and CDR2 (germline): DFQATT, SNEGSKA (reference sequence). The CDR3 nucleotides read TGCAGTGCTAGAGATCGGTCAGCGCCCGCCTACAATGAGCAGTTCTTC. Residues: CSARDRSAPAYNEQFF.